This TCR beta chain was obtained from a study of tumor and adjacent non-tumor tissue in lung cancer. Study as a whole: Samples averaged about 4.17 million productive TCRbeta reads each.

The germline V gene has CDR1 SGHRS and CDR2 YFSETQ. Trimming removed 1 base at V and 4 bases at J, with 15 bases between. The CDR3 is 15 amino acids. RNA was extracted from bulk tissue without any cell sorting. TCRbeta libraries were built with three rounds of nested PCR, modified from ARM-PCR. MiXCR, run by TCRdb on the multiplex PCR reads, gives a single entry per CDR3 protein. The sample lists fewer than 120,000 distinct CDR3 sequences; roughly 84% were seen once. The sequenced sample consisted of lung tumor tissue. This sequence originates from a man between 65 and 85 years old with non-small cell lung cancer. The V gene is TRBV5-1, the J gene TRBJ2-7; D possibly corresponds to TRBD1 (5 bases). DNA for the CDR3: TGCGCCAGCAGCTTGTACCCCTGGACACTTTACGAGCAGTACTTC. Translated: CASSLYPWTLYEQYF.